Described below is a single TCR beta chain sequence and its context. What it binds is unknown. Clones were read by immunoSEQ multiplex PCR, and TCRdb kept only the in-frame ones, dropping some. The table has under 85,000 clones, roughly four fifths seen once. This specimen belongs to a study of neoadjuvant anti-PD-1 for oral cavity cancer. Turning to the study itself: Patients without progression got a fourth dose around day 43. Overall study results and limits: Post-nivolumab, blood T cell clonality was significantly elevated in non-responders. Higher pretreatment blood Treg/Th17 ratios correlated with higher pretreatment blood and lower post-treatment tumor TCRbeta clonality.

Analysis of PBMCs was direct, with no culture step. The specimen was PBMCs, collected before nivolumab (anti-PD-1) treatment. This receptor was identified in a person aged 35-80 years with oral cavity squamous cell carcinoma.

DNA of the CDR3: TGTGCCAGCAGCCAAAAGACTAGCGGGTACACCGGGGAGCTGTTTTTT. Encoded protein: CASSQKTSGYTGELFF. The gene calls are TRBV4-2 and TRBJ2-2; 10 positions agree with TRBD2. Unmatched junction bases numbered 3, after V lost 2 bases and J lost 3 bases. The CDR3 runs 16 residues. Germline V gene data show CDR1 as LGHNA and CDR2 as YNFKEQ.